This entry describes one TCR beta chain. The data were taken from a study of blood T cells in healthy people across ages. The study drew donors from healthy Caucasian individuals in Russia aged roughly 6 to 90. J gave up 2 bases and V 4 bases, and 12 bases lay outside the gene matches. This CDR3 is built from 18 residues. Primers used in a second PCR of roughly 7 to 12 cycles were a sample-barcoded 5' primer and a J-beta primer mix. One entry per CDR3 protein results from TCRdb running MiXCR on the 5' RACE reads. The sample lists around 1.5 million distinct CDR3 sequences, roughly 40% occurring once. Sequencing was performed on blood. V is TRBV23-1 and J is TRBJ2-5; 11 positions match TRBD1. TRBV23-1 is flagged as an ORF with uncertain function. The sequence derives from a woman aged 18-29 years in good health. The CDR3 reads CASSRFTGTGGKQETQYF. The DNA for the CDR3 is TGCGCCAGCAGTCGCTTCACCGGGACAGGGGGAAAGCAAGAGACCCAGTACTTC.